The entry below describes one TCR beta chain. The antigen is unknown. This specimen comes from a study of T cell repertoires in cytomegalovirus infection. Turning to the study itself: CMV epitopes in the study were HLA-C-restricted (recently identified) and HLA-B-restricted (well studied). Public TCR beta signatures were indicative of both CMV infection and a matching HLA type. General study findings and limits: CMV carriers with the relevant HLA were identified by cumulative public TCR beta family frequency.

Germline V gene data show CDR1 as SGHNT and CDR2 as YYREEE (reference sequence). Trimming removed 2 bases at V and 0 bases at J, with 12 bases between. CDR3 length: 15 residues. MiXCR was run by TCRdb on the reads, yielding one entry per CDR3 protein. The sample carries about 140,000 distinct CDR3 sequences, 32% recorded once. The clonotype comes from a human donor in good health (CMV status not recorded). Some clones in this sample may be carry-over from other donors' samples. V gene TRBV5-4 combines with J gene TRBJ2-7, with a weak D call TRBD2 (5 bases). The sample in question was CD8+ T cells from cultured PBMCs, obtained from culture after CMV antigen stimulation. CDR3 coding DNA: TGTGCCAGCAGCTTAACGGCGGGTAGCTCCTACGAGCAGTACTTC. The encoded protein is CASSLTAGSSYEQYF.